These 9 T cell receptor beta chains share one sample of origin, sequenced in a study of blood T cell repertoires in COVID-19. TCRdb keeps only in-frame clones here, not all; method: immunoSEQ multiplex PCR. The repertoire has about 410,000 clones, around 89% of them found once; the top ten carry roughly 1.6%. Sequencing was done on a sample of peripheral blood. The receptors were gathered from a woman aged 40 to 50 with COVID-19, enrolled during active disease.

The V call is TRBV2, the J call TRBJ2-7; TRBD2 agrees at 7 bases. Germline V gene data show CDR1 as SNHLY and CDR2 as FYNNEI. With 7 bases clipped from V and 4 bases from J, the junction kept 7 bases outside the gene matches. This CDR3 is built from 13 residues. This chain's CDR3 is CASNGGVLYEQYF. CDR3 DNA: TGTGCCAGCAATGGGGGGGTATTGTACGAGCAGTACTTC. The full variable domain, completed using reference TRBV2 and TRBJ2-7, is EPEVTQTPSHQVTQMGQEVILRCVPISNHLYFYWYRQILGQKVEFLVSFYNNEISEKSEIFDDQFSVERPDGSNFTLKIRSTKLEDSAMYFCASNGGVLYEQYFGPGTRLTVT.

The chain links TRBV7-3 to TRBJ2-2; D gene uncertain. There are 13 residues in the CDR3. The germline V gene has CDR1 SGHTA and CDR2 FQGTGA. V gave up 1 base and J gave up 5 bases, with 5 bases separating them. CDR3 coding DNA: TGTGCCAGCAGCTTAATGCGGACCGGGGAGCTGTTTTTT. This sequence encodes CASSLMRTGELFF.

This clone was recorded once. J is TRBJ1-2 and V is TRBV18; D is unresolved. V gave up 0 bases and J gave up 3 bases, with 11 bases separating them. The CDR3 spans 15 residues. Germline CDR1 and CDR2: KGHSH and LQKENI. As DNA, the CDR3 is TGTGCCAGCTCACCACCGGCGGGGAAGGACTATGGCTACACCTTC. Residues: CASSPPAGKDYGYTF.

Only one count was recorded for this clone. The rearrangement uses TRBV28 and TRBJ2-5, with TRBD1 identical over 7 bases. Germline assignment: CDR1 MDHEN and CDR2 SYDVKM. With 4 bases clipped from V and 5 bases from J, the junction kept 7 bases outside the gene matches. This CDR3 is built from 14 residues. As DNA, the CDR3 is TGTGCCAGCAGTTCCTTAGGACAGGTTGAGACCCAGTACTTC. Protein product: CASSSLGQVETQYF.

The rearrangement links TRBV28 to TRBJ1-2; maybe TRBD1 (5 bases). Trimming left V 5 bases short and J 5 bases short, with 12 bases between. From germline, CDR1 is MDHEN and CDR2 SYDVKM. The CDR3 runs to 13 residues. DNA for the CDR3: TGTGCCAGCAGTCGGGGGACGGAGTATGGCTACACCTTC. It codes for CASSRGTEYGYTF.

This rearrangement joins TRBV7-9 to TRBJ2-2; 8 bases fit TRBD1. The CDR3 is 16 residues long. V was pared by 5 bases and J by 2 bases, with 7 bases of the junction left unmatched. Germline values: CDR1 SEHNR, CDR2 FQNEAQ (reference sequence). CDR3 sequence: CASSGPRGPNTGELFF. CDR3 coding DNA: TGTGCCAGCAGCGGACCCAGGGGGCCCAACACCGGGGAGCTGTTTTTT.

This clone showed up just a few times. V gene TRBV19 combines with J gene TRBJ2-2, with TRBD1 identical over 8 bases. Germline CDR1 LNHDA, CDR2 SQIVND (reference sequence). The CDR3 is made up of 15 amino acids. V lost 5 bases to trimming and J lost 7 bases; unmatched junction nucleotides: 9. The CDR3 DNA reads as TGTGCCAGTAGTGCTTACAGGGGGGAACACGGGGAGCTGTTTTTT. Translated, it gives CASSAYRGEHGELFF.

This chain uses TRBV6-2 or TRBV6-3 with TRBJ2-5, with TRBD1 matching over 9 bases. V lost 2 bases and J lost 5; bases outside the gene matches: 6. The CDR3 sequence is 15 residues long. CDR1 and CDR2 (germline): MNHEY, SVGEGT. DNA of the CDR3: TGTGCCAGCAGTTACGGTGGGACAGGGTATGAGACCCAGTACTTC. Residues: CASSYGGTGYETQYF.

This chain joins TRBV5-5 and TRBJ1-5; tentative D call: TRBD1 (6 bases). From germline, CDR1 is SGHKS and CDR2 YYEKEE (reference sequence). V lost 0 bases, J lost 3 bases, and 7 bases lay in between. The CDR3 sequence is 14 residues long. CDR3 sequence: CASSLEGVNQPQHF. As DNA, the CDR3 is TGTGCCAGCAGCTTGGAGGGGGTCAATCAGCCCCAGCATTTT.